Listed here are 22 T cell receptor delta chains from one sample, sequenced in a study of γδ T cells in repeated Plasmodium falciparum infection. Vgamma9/Vdelta2+ and Vdelta2-negative gammadelta T cells were flow-sorted from PBMC for bulk sequencing. TCRdb reanalysed the multiplex PCR reads with CATT. The table shows about 48,000 delta-chain clones, with about 1.6% occurring only once. The sample comprised gamma-delta T cells from blood. The receptors derive from a pool of human donors (malaria-infected and uninfected, not separated).

Points on this clone: The protein that TCRdb holds for this DNA derives from a much larger clone and differs from the translated DNA at residue 11, which likely indicates a read error; the protein shown here is translated from the DNA. V gene TRDV1 combines with J gene TRDJ1; maybe TRDD2 (5 bases). Germline V lookup: CDR1 TSWWSYY, CDR2 QGS. There are 16 residues in the CDR3. Trimming removed 8 bases at V and 10 bases at J, with 29 bases between. In nucleotides, the CDR3 is TGTGCTCTTCTGATCTTCCCCACCCCGTACGGATGTAGACTCATCTTT. It encodes CALLIFPTPYGCRLIF.

About this clone itself: A single base is all that separates this from a far larger clone, so a read error is likely. Because the CDR3's place on the DNA is in doubt, the DNA is left out and the CDR3 is given as listed by TCRdb. The CDR3 sequence is CALGDPSFYWGIGSSYTDKLIF. The V gene was identified as TRDV1, while no J gene was called; no check of the table's D call, TRDD3, against the DNA was made. CDR1 is TSWWSYY, CDR2 QGS, per germline. The CDR3 is 22 residues long, counting both termini.

This clone showed up many times. The chain joins TRDV2 to TRDJ3; D is perhaps TRDD3 (5 bases). The V gene lost 0 bases and the J gene lost 0 bases, with 17 bases spanning the gap. The CDR3 is 20 residues long. CDR1 is GEAIGNYY, CDR2 EKD, per germline. The DNA of the CDR3 is TGTGCCTGTGACACCCTTAGGGGGTCCTCCAGCTCCTGGGACACCCGACAGATGTTTTTC. It translates to CACDTLRGSSSSWDTRQMFF.

Details on this clone: Translating this DNA gives a protein that differs at residue 12 from the TCRdb one, which belongs to a much larger clone; a read error is likely, and the protein shown is this translation. The chain combines TRDV1 with TRDJ1; 10 nucleotides agree with TRDD3. The CDR3 has 23 amino acids. Germline values: CDR1 TSWWSYY, CDR2 QGS. Germline trimming cut 4 bases from V and 2 bases from J; bases unmatched to any gene: 28. The CDR3 DNA sequence: TGTGCTCTTGGGGCTCGATTCCCAAAATTATACCGGGGGATACGCACCGAAACCGATAAACTCATCTTT. Translated: CALGARFPKLYRGIRTETDKLIF.

This clone was found a few times. TCRdb's protein, taken from a much larger clone, differs from this DNA's translation at residue 15, likely owing to a read error; the protein displayed comes from the DNA. For the V gene the call is TRDV1; the J gene has no call; whether TRDD3, the table's D call, matches the DNA was not checked. The CDR3 is 17 residues long. Germline V gives CDR1 TSWWSYY, CDR2 QGS. CDR3 bases: TGTGCTCTTGGCTGGGGGAACACCCTTCAGTACACCGATAAACCCATCTTT. Translated, it gives CALGWGNTLQYTDKPIF.

This clone was seen a handful of times. TCRdb has a much larger clone's protein, which differs at residue 17 from the translation of this DNA, likely because of a read error; what is shown is the protein translated from the DNA. The chain employs TRDV1 and TRDJ2, with D perhaps matching TRDD2 or TRDD3 (5 bases each). CDR1 is TSWWSYY, CDR2 QGS, per germline. CDR3 length equals 20 residues. The CDR3 coding sequence is TGTGCTCTTGGGGAACCTCTCCTAAGTGGGATTTACGATGAGACAGCAAAACTCTTCTTT. Amino acid sequence: CALGEPLLSGIYDETAKLFF.

This clone was found a few times. It differs at one base from a far larger clone, so likely a read error. Different DNA sequences within this sample yield the same CDR3. The genes are TRDV1 and TRDJ1; D is uncertain. Matching the DNA to germline supplied the J gene, which TCRdb does not give. The germline V and J ends were trimmed by 2 bases and 0 bases, with 13 bases remaining between them. CDR1 TSWWSYY and CDR2 QGS come from the germline V gene. CDR3 length: 16 residues. The CDR3 coding sequence is TGTGCTCTTGGGGAAGCGGAGACGGCCGACACCGATAAACTCATCTTT. Amino acid sequence: CALGEAETADTDKLIF.

This clone has only a few counts. A far more abundant clone sits one base away, making this likely a read error. The same CDR3 is also encoded by other DNA sequences in this sample. The chain couples TRDV1 to TRDJ2, with TRDD3 identical over 7 bases. TCRdb does not report a J gene; here it was assigned by matching the DNA to germline references. The CDR3 runs to 19 residues. The junction had 18 bases not matched to a gene; V was cut back by 6 bases and J by 2 bases. Germline CDR1 reads TSWWSYY; CDR2 reads QGS. The CDR3 coding sequence is TGTGCTCTTGGAGCCCCATTCCCCTTCTGGGGGGGATTGACAGCACAACTCTTCTTT. It specifies CALGAPFPFWGGLTAQLFF.

This clone was picked up a small number of times. The TCRdb record carries a much larger clone's protein, which differs from this DNA's translation at residue 16; a read error is the likely cause, and the protein listed here is the DNA translation. The rearrangement links TRDV1 to TRDJ1; the D gene is possibly TRDD3 (6 bases). The J gene, missing from TCRdb, was assigned here through DNA to germline matching. This CDR3 region has 25 residues. Germline lookup yields CDR1 TSWWSYY and CDR2 QGS. Trimming pared 2 bases from V and 3 bases from J, leaving 43 bases between. CDR3 nucleotide sequence: TGTGCTCTTGGGGAAGTGCCTAAACGGAGTCCCCGGATCATGGGGGGTACGCGTCCATCCGATAAACTCATCTTT. As protein: CALGEVPKRSPRIMGGTRPSDKLIF.

This clone was seen only a few times. This likely came from a read error, as a far larger clone is one base away. This CDR3 is also generated by other DNA sequences in the sample. TRDV1 is the V gene, and the J gene was not called; whether TRDD3, the table's D call, matches the DNA was not checked. The CDR3 totals 14 residues. Germline loops: CDR1 TSWWSYY, CDR2 QGS. CDR3 amino acids: CALGELEVGDELIF. The CDR3 region has the DNA TGTGCTCTTGGGGAACTTGAGGTGGGGGATGAGCTCATCTTT.

This clone was seen ten or more times. This is likely an artifact of a read error, given a far larger clone one base away. Other DNA sequences of this sample code for an identical CDR3. This chain links TRDV2 with TRDJ2, with D perhaps matching TRDD3 (5 bases). The J gene comes from matching the DNA to germline here; TCRdb lacks it. This CDR3 spans 14 amino acids. Germline CDR1 is GEAIGNYY and CDR2 is EKD. The V and J ends lost 0 bases and 4 bases respectively, with 8 bases between them. The CDR3 bases are TGTGCCTGTGACACCATCACTGGGACAGCACAACTCTTCTTT. Translated: CACDTITGTAQLFF.

This clone occurred many times. TCRdb's listed protein matches a much larger clone and diverges from this DNA's translation at residue 4, likely through a read error; the protein shown comes from the DNA. This sequence joins TRDV2 and TRDJ1, with 12 bases that match TRDD3. As TCRdb names no J gene, one was assigned here on the basis of a DNA match to germline. CDR3 length: 19 amino acids. CDR1 is GEAIGNYY and CDR2 is EKD in the germline V gene. DNA of the CDR3: TGTGCCTGTGGCACCACTCCCGTACTGGGGGATACTGCCACCGATAAACTCATCTTT. Protein product: CACGTTPVLGDTATDKLIF.

This clone showed up just a few times. This likely traces to a read error, being one base from a far larger clone. The sample contains more than one DNA sequence encoding this CDR3. This chain connects TRDV1 to TRDJ1, with TRDD2 identical over 9 bases. TCRdb carries no J gene annotation; the J gene was assigned here by matching the DNA with germline. In germline, CDR1 is TSWWSYY, CDR2 QGS. CDR3 length equals 19 residues. As DNA, the CDR3 is TGTGCCCTTGGGGAACCTTGGGCCTTCCTACGGGGGGATGGCGATAAACTCATCTTT. Residues: CALGEPWAFLRGDGDKLIF.

Turning to this clone: The protein that TCRdb holds for this DNA derives from a much larger clone and differs from the translated DNA at residue 19, which likely indicates a read error; the protein shown here is translated from the DNA. V usage is TRDV2 and J usage is TRDJ1, with 12 nucleotides matching TRDD3. TCRdb gives no J gene; it was assigned here by matching the DNA to germline. The CDR3 covers 22 residues. Germline assignment: CDR1 GEAIGNYY and CDR2 EKD. Here the CDR3 reads CACDTLVPSLLGDTRNTDRLIF. CDR3 DNA sequence: TGTGCCTGTGACACCCTCGTTCCTAGCCTACTGGGGGATACAAGAAACACCGATAGACTCATCTTT.

This clone was observed at least ten times. A far larger clone is one base from this, pointing to a likely read error. The identical CDR3 is also encoded by other nucleotide sequences in the sample. The J gene is TRDJ1, the V gene TRDV1; tentatively, D is TRDD3 (5 bases). Since TCRdb gives no J gene, matching the DNA to germline was used here to assign it. Germline V gene data show CDR1 as TSWWSYY and CDR2 as QGS. The ends were cut back, 0 bases at V and 0 bases at J, with 17 bases in the middle. The CDR3 is made up of 18 amino acids. The CDR3 DNA reads TGTGCTCTTGGGGAACTTGGATTGCACGGGGGGTACACCGATAAACTCATCTTT. Its protein is CALGELGLHGGYTDKLIF.

V usage is TRDV1 and J usage is TRDJ1, with 8 positions matching TRDD3. Here the J gene was assigned by germline matching of the DNA, as TCRdb has none. The CDR3 has 18 residues. Germline CDR1 reads TSWWSYY; CDR2 reads QGS. J was trimmed by 0 bases and V by 4 bases; bases with no gene match: 13. The CDR3 region is CALGAYWGPSPYTDKLIF. The CDR3 DNA reads as TGTGCTCTTGGGGCATACTGGGGGCCATCCCCCTACACCGATAAACTCATCTTT.

A few counts support this clone. It differs at one base from a far larger clone, so likely a read error. The same CDR3 arises from other DNA sequences in this sample as well. The chain employs TRDV1 and TRDJ1; TRDD2 or TRDD3 may be the D gene (5 bases each). TCRdb records no J gene; here it was assigned by comparing the DNA to germline. Deletions cut 3 bases from V and 1 base from J, with 27 bases between. This CDR3 has 20 residues. Looked up from germline, CDR1 is TSWWSYY and CDR2 is QGS. CDR3 nucleotide sequence: TGTGCTCTTGGGGAGCTTGACCTACAAGGGATCCCGTCGGGCACCGATAAACTCATCTTT. It encodes CALGELDLQGIPSGTDKLIF.

This clone was observed a handful of times. The translation of this DNA and the TCRdb protein of a much larger clone differ at residue 18, probably owing to a read error; the protein shown here is translated from the DNA. The chain joins TRDV1 to TRDJ1; 9 bases align to TRDD3. The CDR3 is 19 amino acids. In germline, CDR1 is TSWWSYY, CDR2 QGS. In nucleotides, the CDR3 is TGTGCTCTTGGGAATTCTGGGTACTGGGGGACAGAATACACCGATAAACTCACCTTT. Encoded protein: CALGNSGYWGTEYTDKLTF.

This clone was detected ten times or more. The V call is TRDV2, the J call TRDJ1; 9 nucleotides match TRDD3. This CDR3 has 20 amino acids. V trimming: 2 bases; J trimming: 0 bases; junction bases outside the gene matches: 18. Germline CDR1 and CDR2: GEAIGNYY and EKD. The DNA of the CDR3 is TGTGCCTGTGACATACTTCCCGTACTGGGGGAGGGCTCTGACACCGATAAACTCATCTTT. This encodes CACDILPVLGEGSDTDKLIF.

This clone occurred a few times. A read error likely explains why the TCRdb protein, taken from a much larger clone, differs from this DNA's translation at residue 16; the protein shown is translated from the DNA. The chain recombines TRDV1 with TRDJ1; 8 bases match TRDD3. The V gene's germline CDR1 is TSWWSYY and CDR2 QGS. The CDR3 runs to 21 residues. V was clipped by 3 bases and J by 3 bases; unmatched bases: 24. The CDR3 region has the DNA TGTGCTCTTGGGGACCCCCTTCCAACATTACTGGGGGTTTTACTCGCCGATAAACTCATCTTT. Translation gives CALGDPLPTLLGVLLADKLIF.

This clone is deemed medium-sized (0.01 to 0.1%). The genes are TRDV1 and TRDJ1; D not certain. CDR3 length: 22 amino acids. Deletions cut 0 bases from V and 5 bases from J, with 34 bases between. Per germline, CDR1 TSWWSYY and CDR2 QGS. DNA for the CDR3: TGTGCTCTTGGGGAACTCTACCGAGCGGCGTTGTTCTCCTTAACCCTTAAGGATAAACTCATCTTT. Translated, it gives CALGELYRAALFSLTLKDKLIF.

This clone has a handful of counts. The protein held in TCRdb is that of a much larger clone and does not match this DNA's translation at residue 9, likely because of a read error; the protein shown is translated from the DNA. The chain joins TRDV3 to TRDJ1; no clear D. The CDR3 spans 14 residues. V was pared by 2 bases and J by 3 bases, with 16 bases between. CDR1 and CDR2 (germline): TVYSNPD, GDNSRS (reference sequence). The CDR3 spells CAFFVPCYPDKLIF. DNA for the CDR3: TGTGCCTTTTTTGTTCCGTGTTACCCCGATAAACTCATCTTT.